This entry lists 28 T cell receptor beta chains sequenced from one sample in a study of blood T cells in healthy people across ages. A second PCR of about 7 to 11 cycles used a sample-barcoded 5' primer and a J-beta primer mix. TCRdb fed the 5' RACE reads into MiXCR, producing one record per CDR3 protein. The sample carries 1.5 million to 2 million distinct CDR3 sequences, about 31% recorded once. Specimen: blood. These receptors were obtained from a woman aged 25 to 39 in good health.

This clonotype was recorded a few times. This chain links TRBV2 with TRBJ2-7, with no clear D. The V gene's germline CDR1 is SNHLY and CDR2 FYNNEI. The CDR3 is 13 residues long. V lost 7 bases to trimming and J lost 2 bases, with 12 bases between them. The CDR3 nucleotides are TGTGCCAGCACCGTGGACCGGGCCTACGAGCAGTACTTC. Its protein product is CASTVDRAYEQYF. Filled out from reference TRBV2 and TRBJ2-7, the complete variable domain reads EPEVTQTPSHQVTQMGQEVILRCVPISNHLYFYWYRQILGQKVEFLVSFYNNEISEKSEIFDDQFSVERPDGSNFTLKIRSTKLEDSAMYFCASTVDRAYEQYFGPGTRLTVT.

Many counts were recorded for this clonotype. The chain couples TRBV29-1 to TRBJ2-5; no clear D gene. The CDR3 length is 12 residues. The V and J ends lost 3 bases and 4 bases respectively, with 9 bases between them. The germline V gene encodes CDR1 SQVTM and CDR2 ANQGSEA. CDR3 sequence: CSVDQRLETQYF. The DNA of the CDR3 is TGCAGCGTTGACCAGAGGTTAGAGACCCAGTACTTC.

J is TRBJ2-3 and V is TRBV10-3; 9 positions agree with TRBD2. With V trimmed by 5 bases and J by 1 base, 4 bases remained unmatched. The CDR3 consists of 15 residues. The germline V gene encodes CDR1 ENHRY and CDR2 SYGVKD. The CDR3 sequence is CAISTWTSGTDTQYF. CDR3 in DNA: TGTGCCATCAGTACATGGACTAGCGGCACAGATACGCAGTATTTT.

This clonotype occurred a few times. The junction differs from germline at one of its ends, possibly a read error. The V gene is TRBV27, the J gene TRBJ1-5; D possibly corresponds to TRBD1 (5 bases). Germline CDR1 reads MNHEY; CDR2 reads SMNVEV (reference sequence). CDR3 length equals 15 residues. DNA for the CDR3: TGTGCCAGCAGTTTAGAGGGGAATAGCAGTCAGCCCCAGCATTTT. Translating gives CASSLEGNSSQPQHF.

This clonotype was counted a single time. The chain links TRBV6-1 to TRBJ1-2, with D possibly TRBD1 on 6 matching bases. Trimming left V 8 bases short and J 4 bases short, with 14 bases between. CDR1 and CDR2 (germline): MNHNS, SASEGT. CDR3 length: 13 residues. For the CDR3, the DNA is TGTGCCAGCGGGGGGCTCGGTACCTATGGCTACACCTTC. It yields the protein CASGGLGTYGYTF.

The rearrangement joins TRBV19 to TRBJ2-6; no definite D call. There are 15 residues in the CDR3. The V end was cut by 3 bases, the J end by 0 bases, with 6 bases between. The germline V gene encodes CDR1 LNHDA and CDR2 SQIVND (reference sequence). The CDR3 DNA sequence: TGTGCCAGTAGTATTTCGTACTCTGGGGCCAACGTCCTGACTTTC. Its protein is CASSISYSGANVLTF.

This clonotype was detected only a few times. This rearrangement joins TRBV6-1 to TRBJ2-1; D ambiguous. Germline CDR1 is MNHNS and CDR2 is SASEGT. V dropped 6 bases and J dropped 2 bases, with 8 bases sitting between them. The length of the CDR3 is 13 residues. The CDR3 coding sequence is TGTGCCAGCAGCGCCCCACCCTACAATGAGCAGTTCTTC. This encodes CASSAPPYNEQFF.

This clonotype was counted between two and nine times. The rearrangement uses TRBV6-6 and TRBJ1-2; D not certain. This CDR3 comprises 12 residues. V lost 2 bases and J lost 8, with 9 bases in between. Germline V gene sequence: CDR1 MNHNY, CDR2 SVGAGI (reference sequence). The CDR3 region is CASSYPTEGYTF. CDR3 DNA: TGTGCCAGCAGTTACCCAACGGAAGGCTACACCTTC.

The V call is TRBV6-5, the J call TRBJ1-1; D is unclear. Per germline, CDR1 MNHEY and CDR2 SVGAGI. Deletions cut 3 bases from V and 0 bases from J, with 11 bases between. This CDR3 is built from 15 residues. The CDR3 loop reads CASSYGTALNTEAFF. The CDR3 DNA sequence: TGTGCCAGCAGTTATGGTACGGCCCTGAACACTGAAGCTTTCTTT.

As to this clonotype: A much larger clone differs by one base, so this may be a read error. The chain couples TRBV4-1 to TRBJ2-5, with TRBD2 matching over 8 bases. CDR1 is MGHRA and CDR2 is YSYEKL in the germline V gene. CDR3 size: 15 residues. The CDR3 region has the DNA TGCGCCGGCAGCCTAACCGGGGGGGCCGCAGAGACCCAGTACTTC. Encoded protein: CAGSLTGGAAETQYF.

The gene calls are TRBV11-2 and TRBJ1-4, with a weak D call TRBD1 (5 bases). The length of the CDR3 is 12 residues. The germline V gene has CDR1 SGHAT and CDR2 FQNNGV. Trimming pared 5 bases from V and 14 bases from J, leaving 15 bases between. The CDR3 protein is CASSPKPGLLFF. DNA of the CDR3: TGTGCCAGCAGCCCGAAGCCGGGACTGCTGTTTTTT.

The chain couples TRBV6-1 to TRBJ2-6, with 7 bases identical to TRBD1. CDR3 size: 16 residues. Germline values: CDR1 MNHNS, CDR2 SASEGT. The ends lost 6 bases at V and 2 bases at J; junction bases unmatched: 7. In DNA, the CDR3 is TGTGCCAGCAGCCGTCTAGGGACAGCTGGGGCCAACGTCCTGACTTTC. This translates into CASSRLGTAGANVLTF.

DNA of the CDR3: TGCAGTGCTAGAGGGACCCGGGCGGGAGAGTCGGTCGGGGAGCTGTTTTTT. Translating gives CSARGTRAGESVGELFF. The J gene is TRBJ2-2, the V gene TRBV20-1; 7 bases agree with TRBD2. Germline V gives CDR1 DFQATT, CDR2 SNEGSKA (reference sequence). With 1 base clipped from V and 7 bases from J, the junction kept 15 bases outside the gene matches. This CDR3 has 17 amino acids.

J is TRBJ2-5 and V is TRBV9; 13 nucleotides agree with TRBD2. V shed 4 bases and J 2 bases; nucleotides not matched to a gene: 8. The CDR3 contains 17 residues. Per germline, CDR1 SGDLS and CDR2 YYNGEE. CDR3 region: CASSPSGTSGVQETQYF. In DNA, the CDR3 is TGTGCCAGCAGCCCTAGCGGGACTAGCGGGGTTCAAGAGACCCAGTACTTC.

This clonotype occurred many times. The V and J genes are TRBV29-1 and TRBJ2-1; the D is unclear. CDR1 is SQVTM, CDR2 ANQGSEA, per germline. CDR3 length equals 14 residues. The ends were cut back, 3 bases at V and 0 bases at J, with 9 bases in the middle. CDR3 nucleotides: TGCAGCGTTGATTCCTCAGACTCCTACAATGAGCAGTTCTTC. As protein: CSVDSSDSYNEQFF.

The chain has TRBV2 and TRBJ2-6; 10 positions agree with TRBD1. CDR1 SNHLY and CDR2 FYNNEI come from the germline V gene. J was trimmed by 1 base and V by 6 bases; bases with no gene match: 6. CDR3 length: 17 amino acids. The CDR3 loop reads CASRGQGKSSGANVLTF. The CDR3 coding sequence is TGTGCCAGCAGGGGACAGGGGAAGAGTTCTGGGGCCAACGTCCTGACTTTC.

On this clonotype: Germline is not matched at one junction end, which may reflect a read error. The rearrangement joins TRBV11-2 to TRBJ2-1; 8 bases are shared with TRBD1. Germline values: CDR1 SGHAT, CDR2 FQNNGV. The CDR3 covers 16 residues. The CDR3: CVSSLGQGAPNNEQFF. As DNA, the CDR3 is TGTGTCAGCAGCTTAGGACAGGGAGCTCCTAACAATGAGCAGTTCTTC.

The gene calls are TRBV20-1 and TRBJ1-2; 8 bases map to TRBD1. The V segment lost 6 bases and the J segment 6 bases; nucleotides outside the gene matches: 9. The CDR3 has 13 amino acids. Germline V gene lookup returns CDR1 DFQATT and CDR2 SNEGSKA (reference sequence). The CDR3 loop reads CSAQPTGVNGYTF. As DNA, the CDR3 is TGCAGTGCCCAACCGACAGGGGTGAATGGCTACACCTTC.

The table lists this clonotype with many counts. The chain uses TRBV12-5 and TRBJ2-7; 8 nucleotides agree with TRBD1. V gave up 5 bases and J gave up 4 bases; unmatched junction bases: 4. The CDR3 is made up of 13 amino acids. The germline V gene encodes CDR1 LGHNT and CDR2 FRNRAP. CDR3 sequence reads: CASGQDRGYEQYF. CDR3 sequence (DNA): TGTGCTAGTGGTCAAGACAGGGGTTACGAGCAGTACTTC.

This clonotype was picked up many times. The chain carries TRBV9 and TRBJ1-2; no firm D call. The CDR3 has 12 residues. Germline CDR1 is SGDLS and CDR2 is YYNGEE. The V and J ends lost 1 base and 6 bases respectively, with 7 bases between them. The CDR3 DNA reads as TGTGCCAGCAGCGTACTCAGGAATGGCTACACCTTC. This encodes CASSVLRNGYTF.

On this clonotype itself: The junction departs from germline at one end; a sequencing error may be responsible. J is TRBJ1-2 and V is TRBV3-1; D is undetermined. This CDR3 spans 11 amino acids. Germline CDR1 and CDR2: LGHDT and YNNKEL (reference sequence). In nucleotides, the CDR3 is TGTGTCAGCAGCCAAACGGGAGGCTACACCTTC. Translation: CVSSQTGGYTF. The whole variable domain, filled in from reference TRBV3-1 and TRBJ1-2, reads DTAVSQTPKYLVTQMGNDKSIKCEQNLGHDTMYWYKQDSKKFLKIMFSYNNKELIINETVPNRFSPKSPDKAHLNLHINSLELGDSAVYFCVSSQTGGYTFGSGTRLTVV.

This clonotype has only a few counts. The gene calls are TRBV28 and TRBJ2-5; D might be TRBD1 (6 bases). The assigned J gene may be wrong: the sequence end matches TRBJ2-7 better. The germline CDR1 and CDR2 sequences are MDHEN and SYDVKM. This CDR3 is built from 12 residues. The CDR3 protein is CASSITGYEQYF. The CDR3 nucleotides are TGTGCCAGCAGTATCACAGGGTACGAGCAGTACTTC.

This sequence joins TRBV4-1 and TRBJ2-1; D gene unclear. The CDR3 is 14 amino acids. Germline assignment: CDR1 MGHRA and CDR2 YSYEKL. The V end lost 6 bases, the J end lost 6 bases, and 15 bases lay between the germline ends. The CDR3 region is CASSPVTRCNEQFF. CDR3 in DNA: TGCGCCAGCAGTCCTGTTACTCGCTGCAATGAGCAGTTCTTC.

This clonotype has ten or more counts. The chain recombines TRBV7-2 with TRBJ2-7; the D gene is possibly TRBD2 (6 bases). The CDR3 extends over 15 amino acids. V dropped 4 bases and J dropped 3 bases, with 16 bases sitting between them. CDR1 and CDR2 (germline): SGHTA, FQGNSA. The CDR3 DNA is TGTGCCAGCAGCTCAAAGGAGGGGATGCGCTACGAGCAGTACTTC. Its protein product is CASSSKEGMRYEQYF.

CDR3 in amino acids: CATPGGSNEQFF. The CDR3 DNA is TGCGCCACCCCGGGGGGGAGTAATGAGCAGTTCTTC. The rearrangement joins TRBV5-1 to TRBJ2-1, with 8 bases lining up with TRBD2. CDR3 length equals 12 residues. Germline V lookup: CDR1 SGHRS, CDR2 YFSETQ. V lost 9 bases to trimming and J lost 7 bases; unmatched junction nucleotides: 6.

In its sample, this clonotype was seen once. CDR3 in amino acids: CSASPGGLSEAFF. In nucleotides, the CDR3 is TGCAGTGCTAGCCCCGGGGGCCTGTCTGAAGCTTTCTTT. The chain employs TRBV20-1 and TRBJ1-1, with D perhaps matching TRBD1 (6 bases). CDR1 and CDR2 (germline): DFQATT, SNEGSKA (reference sequence). Deletions cut 3 bases from V and 6 bases from J, with 14 bases between. This CDR3 comprises 13 residues.

V usage is TRBV2 and J usage is TRBJ1-4; possible D gene TRBD1, 6 bases. Germline V lookup: CDR1 SNHLY, CDR2 FYNNEI. There are 16 residues in the CDR3. With 5 bases removed from V and 0 bases from J, the gap between germline ends came to 13 bases. The DNA for the CDR3 is TGTGCCAGCAGTCGCGGTCCAGGGGCAACTAATGAAAAACTGTTTTTT. It specifies CASSRGPGATNEKLFF.

Ten or more counts support this clonotype. The V call is TRBV10-3, the J call TRBJ2-1, with D possibly being TRBD1 (6 bases). CDR3 length: 14 amino acids. Looked up from germline, CDR1 is ENHRY and CDR2 is SYGVKD. Trimming took off 5 bases at V and 8 bases at J, with 16 bases between the two ends. The CDR3 sequence: CAISSGASGDEQFF. In DNA, the CDR3 is TGTGCCATCAGTTCAGGGGCGAGTGGGGATGAGCAGTTCTTC.